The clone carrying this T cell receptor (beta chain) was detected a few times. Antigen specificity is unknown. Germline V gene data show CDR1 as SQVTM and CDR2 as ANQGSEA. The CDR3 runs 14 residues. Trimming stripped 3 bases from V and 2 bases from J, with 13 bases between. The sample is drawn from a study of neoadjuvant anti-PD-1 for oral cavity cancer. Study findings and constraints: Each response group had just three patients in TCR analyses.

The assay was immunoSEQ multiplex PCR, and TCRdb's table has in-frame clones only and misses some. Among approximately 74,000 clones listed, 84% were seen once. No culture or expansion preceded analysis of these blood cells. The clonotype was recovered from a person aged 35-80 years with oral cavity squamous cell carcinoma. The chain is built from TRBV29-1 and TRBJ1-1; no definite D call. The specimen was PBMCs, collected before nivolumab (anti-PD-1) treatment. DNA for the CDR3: TGCAGCGTTGACCCCAACGTAGGAAACACTGAAGCTTTCTTT. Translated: CSVDPNVGNTEAFF.